A single sample is the source of the 24 T cell receptor beta chains below, sequenced in a study of blood T cells in healthy people across ages. Primed by a sample-barcoded 5' primer and a J-beta primer mix, a second PCR proceeded for roughly 6 to 12 cycles. TCRdb re-analysed the 5' RACE reads in MiXCR, keeping a single row per CDR3 protein. The table records hundreds of thousands of distinct CDR3 sequences, roughly 21% of them present only once. Sequencing used blood. The source of these receptors is a man aged 70 or older in good health.

V and J are TRBV2 and TRBJ1-2, with unresolved D. CDR1 SNHLY and CDR2 FYNNEI come from the germline V gene. This CDR3 spans 15 amino acids. V was pared by 4 bases and J by 4 bases, with 16 bases between. The DNA of the CDR3 is TGTGCCAGCAGTGGGGTCCCTTCGGCGGGCTATGGCTACACCTTC. Translated: CASSGVPSAGYGYTF.

The chain links TRBV20-1 to TRBJ2-1; 7 bases agree with TRBD1. There are 15 residues in the CDR3. Per germline, CDR1 DFQATT and CDR2 SNEGSKA (reference sequence). Trimming cost V 1 base and J 5 bases; bases outside gene matches: 8. The chain's CDR3 is CSARAPQGVNNEQFF. For the CDR3, the DNA is TGCAGTGCTAGAGCCCCGCAGGGGGTTAACAATGAGCAGTTCTTC.

A few counts support this clonotype. Its ends do not fully match the called genes, so a read error is possible. The V and J genes are TRBV6-6 and TRBJ2-1; 7 bases are a match to TRBD2. The CDR3 has 15 residues. From germline, CDR1 is MNHNY and CDR2 SVGAGI (reference sequence). The CDR3 sequence: CASSYSGGSIYEQFF. The CDR3 DNA reads TGTGCCAGCAGCTACTCGGGCGGGAGTATCTATGAGCAGTTCTTC.

The V gene is TRBV20-1, the J gene TRBJ2-7; D is possibly TRBD2 (6 bases). The CDR3 loop spans 14 amino acids. Trimming stripped 2 bases from V and 0 bases from J, with 11 bases between. Looked up from germline, CDR1 is DFQATT and CDR2 is SNEGSKA (reference sequence). The CDR3 DNA follows: TGCAGTGCTAGAACTAGCTATAGCTCCTACGAGCAGTACTTC. This sequence encodes CSARTSYSSYEQYF.

The V and J genes are TRBV5-6 and TRBJ2-1, with TRBD2 as a possible D gene (6 bases). Trimming left V 4 bases short and J 3 bases short, with 17 bases between. From germline, CDR1 is SGHDT and CDR2 YYEEEE. The CDR3 covers 16 residues. The CDR3 DNA sequence: TGTGCCAGCAGCGGAGTTCGGGGCGGGAACTACAATGAGCAGTTCTTC. Translation gives CASSGVRGGNYNEQFF.

V and J are TRBV20-1 and TRBJ1-2; TRBD1 might be the D (5 bases). Germline V CDR1 and CDR2: DFQATT, SNEGSKA (reference sequence). V was shortened by 7 bases and J by 3 bases, with 12 bases between the two germline ends. There are 12 residues in the CDR3. CDR3 nucleotide sequence: TGCAGTGTGAAGGAAGGGGACTATGGCTACACCTTC. The encoded protein is CSVKEGDYGYTF.

In this sample, this clonotype turned up a few times. The junction shows a germline mismatch at one end, possibly a read error. The J gene is TRBJ1-1, the V gene TRBV27; TRBD1 is a possible D gene (5 bases). The V gene's germline CDR1 is MNHEY and CDR2 SMNVEV (reference sequence). The CDR3 consists of 14 residues. CDR3: CTSSLSGIWAEAFF. The CDR3 DNA follows: TGTACCAGCAGTTTATCAGGGATTTGGGCTGAAGCTTTCTTT.

The chain combines TRBV12-3 or TRBV12-4 with TRBJ2-1, with TRBD2 matching over 9 bases. Trimming cost V 6 bases and J 4 bases; bases outside gene matches: 16. The CDR3 contains 18 residues. This CDR3 is CASSPGGAASGTYNEQFF. The CDR3 DNA follows: TGTGCCAGCAGCCCTGGGGGCGCGGCTAGCGGGACATACAATGAGCAGTTCTTC.

This sequence joins TRBV10-1 and TRBJ2-5; TRBD1 might be the D (6 bases). The CDR3 loop spans 15 amino acids. Germline CDR1 is WNHNN and CDR2 is SYGVQD (reference sequence). V was pared by 1 base and J by 5 bases, with 14 bases between. The CDR3: CASSEWVGASETQYF. CDR3 sequence (DNA): TGCGCCAGCAGTGAGTGGGTGGGGGCTTCGGAGACCCAGTACTTC.

The V gene is TRBV5-1, the J gene TRBJ2-5; D possibly matches TRBD1 or TRBD2 (5 bases each). With the DNA end fitting TRBJ2-1 better, the J assignment may be wrong. CDR1 is SGHRS and CDR2 is YFSETQ in the germline V gene. CDR3 length equals 16 residues. CDR3 sequence: CASSLDFGATYNEQFF. CDR3 coding DNA: TGCGCCAGCAGCTTGGACTTCGGGGCTACCTACAATGAGCAGTTCTTC.

The chain combines TRBV10-3 with TRBJ2-5, with 7 bases identical to TRBD2. V lost 6 bases and J lost 4; bases outside the gene matches: 11. This CDR3 has 15 residues. In germline, CDR1 is ENHRY, CDR2 SYGVKD. This CDR3 is CAISVLAGEAETQYF. CDR3 DNA sequence: TGTGCCATCAGCGTACTGGCGGGAGAGGCAGAGACCCAGTACTTC.

This clonotype appeared a few times. The chain uses TRBV9 and TRBJ1-6; 9 positions agree with TRBD1. Germline CDR1 is SGDLS and CDR2 is YYNGEE. V shed 4 bases and J 8 bases; nucleotides not matched to a gene: 4. The CDR3 has 14 residues. The CDR3 region has the DNA TGTGCCAGCAGCATAGGACAGGGGTATTCACCCCTCCACTTT. Its protein product is CASSIGQGYSPLHF.

This clonotype has just a few counts. This chain connects TRBV28 to TRBJ2-7; TRBD1 matches 7 bases. The V segment lost 5 bases and the J segment 3 bases; nucleotides outside the gene matches: 7. The CDR3 has 14 amino acids. The V gene's germline CDR1 is MDHEN and CDR2 SYDVKM. CDR3: CASSTWTGNYEQYF. In DNA form, the CDR3 reads TGTGCCAGCAGTACTTGGACAGGAAACTACGAGCAGTACTTC.

The chain recombines TRBV13 with TRBJ2-5; D gene uncertain. TRBJ2-7 matches the DNA end more closely, so the J call is doubtful. The CDR3 runs to 14 residues. In germline, CDR1 is PRHDT, CDR2 FYEKMQ (reference sequence). The CDR3 sequence is CASKHGLSTYEQYF. In DNA form, the CDR3 reads TGTGCCAGCAAACACGGGCTTTCCACCTACGAGCAGTACTTC.

The V call is TRBV20-1, the J call TRBJ2-1, with D tentatively TRBD2 (5 bases). Looked up from germline, CDR1 is DFQATT and CDR2 is SNEGSKA (reference sequence). Trimming removed 0 bases at V and 4 bases at J, with 10 bases between. This CDR3 is built from 14 residues. The CDR3 protein is CSARDTRTYNEQFF. CDR3 coding DNA: TGCAGTGCTAGAGATACAAGGACTTACAATGAGCAGTTCTTC.

This clonotype was seen only a few times. The V gene is TRBV27, the J gene TRBJ2-2; D may be TRBD1 or TRBD2 (5 bases each). CDR3 length: 15 residues. Germline V gene sequence: CDR1 MNHEY, CDR2 SMNVEV (reference sequence). With 6 bases removed from V and 3 bases from J, the gap between germline ends came to 14 bases. The CDR3 reads CASRSTGRYTGELFF. CDR3 nucleotide sequence: TGTGCCAGCAGATCTACGGGGCGCTACACCGGGGAGCTGTTTTTT.

The V gene is TRBV7-2, the J gene TRBJ1-5; TRBD1 matches at 7 bases. The germline V gene encodes CDR1 SGHTA and CDR2 FQGNSA. V lost 11 bases and J lost 4; bases outside the gene matches: 8. The CDR3 consists of 13 residues. CDR3 nucleotide sequence: TGTGCCGTCGGGACAGATGATAATCAGCCCCAGCATTTT. Its protein is CAVGTDDNQPQHF.

This clonotype appeared a few times. V and J are TRBV27 and TRBJ2-7; D gene uncertain. Trimming took 0 bases from V and 2 from J, leaving 11 bases between them. The CDR3 extends over 15 amino acids. The germline gives CDR1 MNHEY, CDR2 SMNVEV (reference sequence). The CDR3 region is CASSLSPDGTYEQYF. In DNA, the CDR3 is TGTGCCAGCAGTTTATCCCCCGACGGAACCTACGAGCAGTACTTC.

This chain joins TRBV19 and TRBJ1-2; 8 nucleotides align to TRBD1. The CDR3 is 14 residues long. Germline-derived CDR1 and CDR2 are LNHDA and SQIVND (reference sequence). V lost 3 bases to trimming and J lost 10 bases; unmatched junction nucleotides: 10. The CDR3 coding sequence is TGTGCCAGTAGTATCAGTCGGGACAGGTTGACCTACACCTTC. Its protein product is CASSISRDRLTYTF. The full variable domain, its missing parts supplied by reference TRBV19 and TRBJ1-2, is DGGITQSPKYLFRKEGQNVTLSCEQNLNHDAMYWYRQDPGQGLRLIYYSQIVNDFQKGDIAEGYSVSREKKESFPLTVTSAQKNPTAFYLCASSISRDRLTYTFGSGTRLTVV.

The genes are TRBV14 and TRBJ2-5, with a weak D call TRBD1 (5 bases). This CDR3 comprises 13 residues. CDR1 SGHDN and CDR2 FVKESK come from the germline V gene. The germline V and J ends were trimmed by 5 bases and 13 bases, with 20 bases remaining between them. CDR3 region: CASSDQAGIVLYF. The DNA for the CDR3 is TGTGCCAGCAGCGATCAGGCAGGGATCGTCCTGTACTTC.

V is TRBV20-1 and J is TRBJ1-4, with a tentative D call TRBD1 (5 bases). V was trimmed by 5 bases and J by 7 bases, leaving 14 bases between them. The CDR3 sequence is 13 residues long. The V gene's germline CDR1 is DFQATT and CDR2 SNEGSKA (reference sequence). The CDR3 DNA is TGCAGTGCTGCTGGGGGGTTCGGTGAAAAACTGTTTTTT. Its protein is CSAAGGFGEKLFF.

This clonotype was found a few times. The chain couples TRBV5-1 to TRBJ2-7, with 8 bases identical to TRBD1. This CDR3 comprises 14 residues. The J segment lost 0 bases and the V segment lost 3 bases, leaving 2 bases of the junction unmatched. Germline V CDR1 and CDR2: SGHRS, YFSETQ. The CDR3 loop reads CASSSTGVSYEQYF. Written as DNA, the CDR3 is TGCGCCAGCAGCTCGACAGGGGTCTCCTACGAGCAGTACTTC.

This chain uses TRBV6-1 with TRBJ2-1, with 10 bases that match TRBD2. The length of the CDR3 is 15 residues. V trimming: 5 bases; J trimming: 2 bases; junction bases outside the gene matches: 3. Germline-derived CDR1 and CDR2 are MNHNS and SASEGT. The CDR3 sequence: CASSLAGATYNEQFF. The CDR3, as DNA: TGTGCCAGCAGTCTAGCGGGGGCCACCTACAATGAGCAGTTCTTC.

Comment on this clonotype: A read error may be the cause here, since a much bigger clone is one base away. The chain couples TRBV20-1 to TRBJ2-6, with a weak D call TRBD1 (5 bases). Germline V lookup: CDR1 DFQATT, CDR2 SNEGSKA (reference sequence). The CDR3 spans 13 residues. As DNA, the CDR3 is TGCAGTGCTAGTCCCTCTGGGGCCGACGTCCTGACTTTC. Amino acid sequence: CSASPSGADVLTF.